This T cell receptor (beta chain) was documented in a study of blood T cells in healthy people across ages. Study-level points and caveats: Among long-lived donors, naive CD4+ cells were more numerous and diversity higher than in aged donors. Roughly linear age-related decline in beta diversity appeared, significant by age approximately 41. With naive T cell percentage, TCR beta diversity showed a strong correlation.

A second roughly 6 to 11 cycle PCR used barcoded and J-beta primers. TCRdb reprocessed the 5' RACE reads via MiXCR and lists one record per CDR3 protein. The sample carries about 1.6 million distinct CDR3 sequences, approximately 32% recorded once. Points on this clonotype: Its target is not known.

Each sample had at least 6 million PBMCs isolated. V was cut by 3 bases and J by 0 bases, with 7 bases left in between. CDR3 length equals 14 residues. Germline lookup yields CDR1 SGDLS and CDR2 YYNGEE. V is TRBV9 and J is TRBJ1-5; D remains ambiguous. The TCR was taken from a young woman in good health. Input material: blood. CDR3: CASSERGSNQPQHF. CDR3 DNA sequence: TGTGCCAGCAGCGAAAGAGGTAGCAATCAGCCCCAGCATTTT.